This TCR beta chain was recorded in a study of blood T cell repertoires in COVID-19. About the study: Samples taken during acute and convalescent COVID-19 were collected in the United States, Italy and Spain. Sources were T cells, B-cell-depleted T cells, or PBMCs; the material itself was cDNA or gDNA.

Seattle researchers signed up patients amid active infection and tracked them longitudinally. Method: immunoSEQ multiplex PCR; TCRdb's copy keeps in-frame clones and lacks some. The sample shows 150,000 to 200,000 clones, around 81% of them seen only once. The CDR3 extends over 16 amino acids. The sample consisted of peripheral blood. This TCR was sampled from a woman older than 75 with COVID-19, enrolled during active disease. This chain uses TRBV21-1 with TRBJ1-1; the tabulated D call, TRBD1, remains unverified against the DNA. TRBV21-1 is noted as a pseudogene. In DNA form, the CDR3 reads TGTGCCAGCAGCAAAGACCGACAGGGCCCTGGCACTGAAGCTTTCTTT. Amino acids: CASSKDRQGPGTEAFF.